The 32 T cell receptor beta chains given below trace back to one sample, sequenced in a study of identical twins. MiXCR was run by TCRdb on the 5' RACE reads, yielding one entry per CDR3 protein. Found here are approximately 1.8 million distinct CDR3 sequences, less than 35% of them singletons; the top ten hold 0.27%. The sequenced material came from cord blood. The receptors shown here come from a newborn girl in good health.

CDR3 bases: TGTGCCAGCAGTGGGGACAGGGGTTGGGGAAACACCATATATTTT. Encoded protein: CASSGDRGWGNTIYF. The rearrangement links TRBV12-3 or TRBV12-4 to TRBJ1-3; 10 positions agree with TRBD1. Trimming at V came to 5 bases and at J to 4 bases, leaving 5 bases not matched to a gene. The CDR3 covers 15 residues.

This clonotype was detected only a few times. The rearrangement joins TRBV20-1 to TRBJ2-1; TRBD2 is a possible D gene (6 bases). The germline V gene encodes CDR1 DFQATT and CDR2 SNEGSKA (reference sequence). The length of the CDR3 is 13 residues. The ends were cut back, 0 bases at V and 5 bases at J, with 8 bases in the middle. CDR3 DNA sequence: TGCAGTGCTAGAGACTGGGGGGACAATGAGCAGTTCTTC. This encodes CSARDWGDNEQFF.

In this sample, this clonotype turned up a few times. J is TRBJ1-1 and V is TRBV28, with 8 bases identical to TRBD1. In germline, CDR1 is MDHEN, CDR2 SYDVKM. The J segment lost 3 bases and the V segment lost 2 bases, leaving 5 bases of the junction unmatched. The CDR3 is 15 amino acids. DNA of the CDR3: TGTGCCAGCAGTTTAACCGACAGGGGATACACTGAAGCTTTCTTT. Translated, it gives CASSLTDRGYTEAFF.

CDR3 nucleotides: TGTGCCACCAGTGATTCCTGGACTAGCTCCTACAATGAGCAGTACTTC. Encoded protein: CATSDSWTSSYNEQYF. The gene calls are TRBV24-1 and TRBJ2-1; TRBD2 agrees at 8 bases. With the DNA end fitting TRBJ2-7 better, the J assignment may be wrong. The CDR3 loop spans 16 amino acids. Germline lookup yields CDR1 KGHDR and CDR2 SFDVKD.

Many counts were recorded for this clonotype. The V call is TRBV29-1, the J call TRBJ2-5; tentatively, D is TRBD1 (5 bases). CDR3 size: 12 residues. Trimming removed 5 bases from V and 4 bases from J, with 11 bases in between. Germline CDR1 and CDR2: SQVTM and ANQGSEA. The CDR3: CSVLYQGETQYF. CDR3 nucleotides: TGCAGCGTTCTGTATCAGGGAGAGACCCAGTACTTC.

This clonotype was counted a few times. CDR3 nucleotides: TGCAGCGCCCGGACAGGGGGCTTCAATGAGCAGTTCTTC. Translation gives CSARTGGFNEQFF. The V call is TRBV29-1, the J call TRBJ2-1, with 11 bases fitting TRBD1. Trimming took 7 bases from V and 6 from J; bases not matched to a gene: 5. This CDR3 contains 13 residues. CDR1 and CDR2 from the germline V gene are SQVTM and ANQGSEA.

The chain links TRBV7-9 to TRBJ2-1, with D perhaps TRBD1 (5 bases). The V gene's germline CDR1 is SEHNR and CDR2 FQNEAQ (reference sequence). The CDR3 is 17 residues long. V lost 3 bases and J 0 bases, leaving 15 bases between the germline ends. The CDR3 loop is CASSFEGVRSSYNEQFF. In nucleotides, the CDR3 is TGTGCCAGCAGCTTCGAAGGGGTTCGGAGCTCCTACAATGAGCAGTTCTTC.

The genes are TRBV6-6 and TRBJ2-7; D remains ambiguous. The CDR3 is 13 residues long. The V gene lost 2 bases and the J gene lost 2 bases, with 7 bases spanning the gap. Germline lookup yields CDR1 MNHNY and CDR2 SVGAGI (reference sequence). The CDR3 nucleotides read TGTGCCAGCAGTTACAAGAGAGCCTACGAGCAGTACTTC. It translates to CASSYKRAYEQYF.

The gene calls are TRBV7-2 and TRBJ2-7; a possible D gene is TRBD1 (6 bases). Trimming removed 5 bases from V and 2 bases from J, with 13 bases in between. The CDR3 has 14 residues. From germline, CDR1 is SGHTA and CDR2 FQGNSA. The CDR3 region has the DNA TGTGCCAGCAGCCCGACAGGAACAGCCTACGAGCAGTACTTC. Protein: CASSPTGTAYEQYF.

The chain carries TRBV19 and TRBJ1-5; TRBD1 is a possible D gene (6 bases). CDR3 length: 14 residues. Germline CDR1 is LNHDA and CDR2 is SQIVND (reference sequence). V lost 5 bases and J lost 6, with 14 bases in between. CDR3 in amino acids: CASSWAGAVQPQHF. In nucleotides, the CDR3 is TGTGCCAGTAGTTGGGCAGGGGCAGTTCAGCCCCAGCATTTT.

The chain recombines TRBV11-2 with TRBJ2-3; D not resolved. Trimming cost V 5 bases and J 5 bases, with 20 bases left between them. The CDR3 runs 16 residues. Germline V gene sequence: CDR1 SGHAT, CDR2 FQNNGV. CDR3 sequence: CASSPLGSLHGDTQYF. The CDR3 bases are TGTGCCAGCAGCCCACTCGGGTCCCTTCACGGAGATACGCAGTATTTT. The whole variable domain, filled in from reference TRBV11-2 and TRBJ2-3, reads EAGVAQSPRYKIIEKRQSVAFWCNPISGHATLYWYQQILGQGPKLLIQFQNNGVVDDSQLPKDRFSAERLKGVDSTLKIQPAKLEDSAVYLCASSPLGSLHGDTQYFGPGTRLTVL.

The J gene is TRBJ2-1, the V gene TRBV6-1; D unresolved. This CDR3 contains 16 residues. V lost 2 bases and J 0 bases, leaving 11 bases between the germline ends. Germline assignment: CDR1 MNHNS and CDR2 SASEGT. In DNA form, the CDR3 reads TGTGCCAGCAGTGAAAATTACTGGAGCTCCTACAATGAGCAGTTCTTC. This encodes CASSENYWSSYNEQFF.

In this sample, this clonotype turned up a few times. The chain is built from TRBV20-1 and TRBJ2-7, with 11 bases that match TRBD2. Germline V CDR1 and CDR2: DFQATT, SNEGSKA (reference sequence). V lost 5 bases to trimming and J lost 0 bases; unmatched junction nucleotides: 6. The CDR3 contains 15 residues. CDR3 nucleotide sequence: TGCAGTGCTCCCCTAGCGGGAGGCTACTCCTACGAGCAGTACTTC. Translated, it gives CSAPLAGGYSYEQYF.

Points on this clonotype: An end of the junction differs from the germline gene, which may be a read error. The J gene is TRBJ1-2, the V gene TRBV20-1; 7 nucleotides line up with TRBD1. This CDR3 region has 13 residues. Per germline, CDR1 DFQATT and CDR2 SNEGSKA (reference sequence). The CDR3: CSARRDRAYGCTF. The CDR3 coding sequence is TGCAGTGCTCGCCGGGACAGAGCTTATGGCTGCACCTTC.

This clonotype was seen only once. This chain joins TRBV6-6 and TRBJ2-2; 7 bases align to TRBD2. V trimming: 7 bases; J trimming: 6 bases; junction bases outside the gene matches: 11. Germline values: CDR1 MNHNY, CDR2 SVGAGI (reference sequence). This CDR3 comprises 15 residues. The DNA for the CDR3 is TGTGCCAGCACCAAAGGACTAGTGGGGTCCGGGGAGCTGTTTTTT. Its protein is CASTKGLVGSGELFF.

This clonotype was seen more than once but under ten times. V usage is TRBV3-1 and J usage is TRBJ1-1; D may be TRBD1 (5 bases). This CDR3 is built from 16 residues. Trimming shortened V by 1 base and J by 0 bases, and 12 bases separated the two germline ends. Per germline, CDR1 LGHDT and CDR2 YNNKEL (reference sequence). This chain's CDR3 is CASSQAFLGVNTEAFF. In DNA form, the CDR3 reads TGTGCCAGCAGCCAAGCGTTTTTGGGGGTGAACACTGAAGCTTTCTTT.

This clonotype has more than one count but fewer than ten. The chain joins TRBV7-2 to TRBJ2-1; TRBD2 aligns across 7 bases. V gave up 0 bases and J gave up 2 bases; unmatched junction bases: 4. The CDR3 is made up of 16 amino acids. Per germline, CDR1 SGHTA and CDR2 FQGNSA. CDR3 residues: CASSLAAGVTYNEQFF. The CDR3, as DNA: TGTGCCAGCAGCTTAGCGGCGGGAGTTACCTACAATGAGCAGTTCTTC. The variable domain in full, completed from reference TRBV7-2 and TRBJ2-1, reads GAGVSQSPSNKVTEKGKDVELRCDPISGHTALYWYRQSLGQGLEFLIYFQGNSAPDKSGLPSDRFSAERTGGSVSTLTIQRTQQEDSAVYLCASSLAAGVTYNEQFFGPGTRLTVL.

The V and J genes are TRBV29-1 and TRBJ2-3; 8 bases match TRBD2. V shed 2 bases, J shed 3 bases, and the junction held 16 bases outside the gene matches. Germline CDR1 reads SQVTM; CDR2 reads ANQGSEA. The CDR3 is 18 residues long. CDR3 bases: TGCAGCGTTGAACGTTTACGACAGCGGGAGAAGGGGACAGATACGCAGTATTTT. Translated: CSVERLRQREKGTDTQYF.

The table lists this clonotype with a count of one. Possible read error: a much larger clone is one base away. V usage is TRBV4-2 and J usage is TRBJ2-4; D is possibly TRBD1 (5 bases). Germline values: CDR1 LGHNA, CDR2 YNFKEQ. Between the trimmed V and J ends, which lost 4 bases and 12 bases, there was a span of 22 bases. The CDR3 has 15 amino acids. The CDR3 protein is CASSRSRWTERGQYF. CDR3 DNA sequence: TGTGCCAGCAGCCGATCGAGGTGGACGGAAAGGGGTCAGTACTTC.

The chain combines TRBV29-1 with TRBJ1-2; 7 nucleotides line up with TRBD1. V trimming: 4 bases; J trimming: 6 bases; junction bases outside the gene matches: 8. CDR3 length: 13 amino acids. In germline, CDR1 is SQVTM, CDR2 ANQGSEA. Written as DNA, the CDR3 is TGCAGCGTTGTGGGCAGGGGGGACCATGGCTACACCTTC. This codes for CSVVGRGDHGYTF. The full variable domain, completed using reference TRBV29-1 and TRBJ1-2, is SAVISQKPSRDICQRGTSLTIQCQVDSQVTMMFWYRQQPGQSLTLIATANQGSEATYESGFVIDKFPISRPNLTFSTLTVSNMSPEDSSIYLCSVVGRGDHGYTFGSGTRLTVV.

This clonotype showed up just a few times. The rearrangement links TRBV3-1 to TRBJ2-7; 7 bases align to TRBD1. Looked up from germline, CDR1 is LGHDT and CDR2 is YNNKEL (reference sequence). CDR3 length: 15 residues. The V and J ends lost 1 base and 3 bases, in that order; junction bases with no gene match: 6. Here the CDR3 DNA reads TGTGCCAGCAGCCAAGCCTCGACAGGGCGCTACGAGCAGTACTTC. Amino acid sequence: CASSQASTGRYEQYF.

The chain is built from TRBV10-3 and TRBJ1-2; possibly TRBD1 for D (6 bases). The germline V gene encodes CDR1 ENHRY and CDR2 SYGVKD. V lost 2 bases and J 5 bases, leaving 18 bases between the germline ends. The CDR3 length is 16 residues. The CDR3 sequence: CAISEPGQIKPYGYTF. The CDR3 DNA reads as TGTGCCATCAGTGAGCCAGGACAGATTAAACCTTATGGCTACACCTTC.

The V call is TRBV14, the J call TRBJ1-2; D not resolved. With 4 bases removed from V and 8 bases from J, the gap between germline ends came to 14 bases. The CDR3 loop spans 13 amino acids. The germline V gene encodes CDR1 SGHDN and CDR2 FVKESK. The CDR3 protein is CASSRYPGGGYTF. CDR3 nucleotides: TGTGCCAGCAGCCGATACCCTGGAGGGGGCTACACCTTC. Full variable domain (remainder filled in from reference TRBV14 and TRBJ1-2): EAGVTQFPSHSVIEKGQTVTLRCDPISGHDNLYWYRRVMGKEIKFLLHFVKESKQDESGMPNNRFLAERTGGTYSTLKVQPAELEDSGVYFCASSRYPGGGYTFGSGTRLTVV.

The chain carries TRBV10-3 and TRBJ1-1; 8 positions agree with TRBD1. Trimming took 10 bases from V and 0 from J; bases not matched to a gene: 16. There are 17 residues in the CDR3. Germline-derived CDR1 and CDR2 are ENHRY and SYGVKD. CDR3 DNA sequence: TGTGCCACCAGGCCTGAGGGACAGGCAAACCTGAACACTGAAGCTTTCTTT. Translated, it gives CATRPEGQANLNTEAFF.

J is TRBJ1-1 and V is TRBV7-9; D ambiguous. This CDR3 contains 14 residues. With 0 bases removed from V and 8 bases from J, the gap between germline ends came to 13 bases. Germline V CDR1 and CDR2: SEHNR, FQNEAQ (reference sequence). The CDR3 sequence: CASSLAVDSTEAFF. CDR3 nucleotide sequence: TGTGCCAGCAGCTTAGCGGTAGATAGTACAGAAGCTTTCTTT.

In this sample, this clonotype turned up a few times. CDR3 sequence reads: CATRDRGQDTEAFF. The DNA for the CDR3 is TGTGCCACCAGGGACAGGGGGCAGGACACTGAAGCTTTCTTT. The V and J genes are TRBV12-3 or TRBV12-4 and TRBJ1-1; 12 bases fit TRBD1. The CDR3 totals 14 residues. Losses at the gene ends were 10 bases for V and 3 bases for J; bases not matched to a gene: 6.

This clonotype was seen a few times. The chain couples TRBV6-6 to TRBJ2-7; weak D call: TRBD1 (5 bases). The end of the DNA is better explained by TRBJ2-5, so the J call may be wrong. Germline CDR1 is MNHNY and CDR2 is SVGAGI (reference sequence). The CDR3 is 15 amino acids. The CDR3 DNA sequence: TGTGCCAGCAGTTATCTGCCCCCGTACAGGGAGACCCAGTACTTC. Translated: CASSYLPPYRETQYF.

The chain employs TRBV7-9 and TRBJ1-1; D not certain. CDR3 length equals 14 residues. Trimming shortened V by 5 bases and J by 1 base, and 11 bases separated the two germline ends. Germline V gene sequence: CDR1 SEHNR, CDR2 FQNEAQ (reference sequence). The CDR3 nucleotides are TGTGCCAGCAGCCCTAGTTGGGGGAACACTGAAGCTTTCTTT. Translation gives CASSPSWGNTEAFF.

This chain links TRBV4-1 with TRBJ2-7; D perhaps matches TRBD2 (6 bases). This CDR3 contains 12 residues. With 8 bases removed from V and 3 bases from J, the gap between germline ends came to 11 bases. The germline V gene encodes CDR1 MGHRA and CDR2 YSYEKL. The CDR3 spells CASAGRNYEQYF. In nucleotides, the CDR3 is TGCGCCAGCGCGGGACGGAACTACGAGCAGTACTTC.

The chain has TRBV11-2 and TRBJ2-2, with D tentatively TRBD2 (6 bases). V lost 5 bases to trimming and J lost 6 bases, with 19 bases between them. Germline loops: CDR1 SGHAT, CDR2 FQNNGV. CDR3 length: 16 residues. The CDR3 DNA follows: TGTGCCAGCAGCCCGCGACTAGGCGAATACTCCGGGGAGCTGTTTTTT. The encoded protein is CASSPRLGEYSGELFF.

J is TRBJ2-3 and V is TRBV9, with TRBD2 matching 15 bases. The ends lost 3 bases at V and 6 bases at J; junction bases unmatched: 8. The CDR3 has 17 residues. Germline V gene lookup returns CDR1 SGDLS and CDR2 YYNGEE. The CDR3 here is CASSAVGTSGGYDTQYF. CDR3 coding DNA: TGTGCCAGCAGCGCCGTCGGGACTAGCGGGGGGTACGATACGCAGTATTTT.

The chain has TRBV28 and TRBJ1-4; D ambiguous. Germline CDR1 MDHEN, CDR2 SYDVKM. The ends were cut back, 8 bases at V and 4 bases at J, with 11 bases in the middle. The CDR3 extends over 13 amino acids. CDR3 DNA: TGTGCCAGCGGACGTGGGGTTAATGAAAAACTGTTTTTT. It yields the protein CASGRGVNEKLFF.